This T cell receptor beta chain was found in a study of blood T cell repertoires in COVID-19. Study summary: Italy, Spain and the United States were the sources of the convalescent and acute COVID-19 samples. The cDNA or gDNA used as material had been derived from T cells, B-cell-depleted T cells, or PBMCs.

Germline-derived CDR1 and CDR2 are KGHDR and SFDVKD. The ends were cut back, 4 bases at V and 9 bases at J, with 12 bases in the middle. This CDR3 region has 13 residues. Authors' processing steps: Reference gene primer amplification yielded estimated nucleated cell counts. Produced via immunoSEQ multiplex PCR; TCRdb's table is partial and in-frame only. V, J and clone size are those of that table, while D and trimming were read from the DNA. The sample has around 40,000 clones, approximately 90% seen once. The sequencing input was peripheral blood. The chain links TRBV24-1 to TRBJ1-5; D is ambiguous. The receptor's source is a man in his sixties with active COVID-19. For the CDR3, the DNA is TGTGCCACCAGTGAAGGAGGGTTGGGGCCCCAGCATTTT. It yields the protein CATSEGGLGPQHF.